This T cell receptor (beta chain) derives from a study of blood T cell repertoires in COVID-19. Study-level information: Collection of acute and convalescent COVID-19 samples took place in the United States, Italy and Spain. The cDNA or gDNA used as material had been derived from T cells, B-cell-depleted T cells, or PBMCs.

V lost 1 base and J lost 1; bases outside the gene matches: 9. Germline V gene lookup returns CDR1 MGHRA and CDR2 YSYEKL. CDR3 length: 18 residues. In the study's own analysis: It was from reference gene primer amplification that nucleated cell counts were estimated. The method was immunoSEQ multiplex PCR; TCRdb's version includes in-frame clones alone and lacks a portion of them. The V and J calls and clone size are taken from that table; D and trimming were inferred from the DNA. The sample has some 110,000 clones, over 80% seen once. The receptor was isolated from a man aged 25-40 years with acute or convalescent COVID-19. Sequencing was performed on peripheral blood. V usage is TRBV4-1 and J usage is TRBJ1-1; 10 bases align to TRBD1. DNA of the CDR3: TGCGCCAGCAGCCAAGTCTGGGGACAGGGGTCGACGAACACTGAAGCTTTCTTT. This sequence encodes CASSQVWGQGSTNTEAFF.